This paragraph reports one T cell receptor beta chain. Its antigen is currently not known. Qualities for individual bases were not recorded, and no much larger clone is one base off. This specimen comes from a study of CD8+CD57+ T cells in acquired aplastic anemia (dated by TCRdb to 2016 to 2019). For context, the study as a whole: On average, sorted CD4+ and CD8+ cells yielded about 3 ug of extracted DNA, with a range of roughly 0.17 to 30 ug. The study at large found these results: Between patients and healthy controls, no significant difference in CD8+ Simpson's diversity was found (P=0.060). Although roughly 30 CD8+ CDR3 sequences were shared by patients and controls, these sequences appeared highly expressed in patients and within the immunodominant clones of patients.

In this study, sorted CD4+ and CD8+ T cells from the blood of healthy subjects and of severe aplastic anemia patients had their TCR repertoires deep-sequenced. Ficoll-Paque density gradient centrifugation was used to isolate peripheral blood mononuclear cells. Before DNA was extracted, CD4+ and CD8+ T cells were sorted using either FACS or magnetic beads. Genomic DNA served as template for TCR beta VDJ combination and CDR3 sequence profiling. TCR repertoire sequencing was run on an Illumina HiSeq 2000. The authors' pipeline ran thus. Repertoire assessment relied on Simpson's diversity index, CDR3 size and DJ length profiles, and TRBV/TRBJ rearrangement plots. The most abundant DNA sequence in the deep sequencing data was defined as the immunodominant clone. CDR3 amino acid sequences were screened for sharing across subjects and compared with published repertoires and the VDJdb database. Using fastp trimming at Q25 and MiXCR clonotype assembly, TCRdb reanalyzed the public sequencing data and kept in-frame beta chains. Entries are consolidated by CDR3 protein sequence, retaining the most common genes and DNA. TCRdb, rather than the study authors, made the V and J calls. Present in this sample are about 270,000 distinct CDR3 sequences, roughly half of which were seen just once. Clones ranked in the top ten supply 8% of the sample.

From the cysteine through the phenylalanine, the CDR3 covers 14 amino acids. Only the CDR3 DNA stays, 42 bases, in frame from base 1. Sequences DFQATT (CDR1) and SNEGSKA (CDR2) are obtained from the germline V gene (reference sequence). The germline V end is reduced by 7 bases and the J end by 2 bases; junction bases left unmatched: 7. This sequence originates from a human donor with severe aplastic anemia or a healthy control (not recorded which). This chain is built from TRBV20-1 and TRBJ2-3; 9 junctional bases match TRBD2. Source material: sorted CD4+, CD8+, or CD8+CD57+ T cells (not recorded which) from PBMCs. CDR3 region: CSGSSGAPTDTQYF. The DNA sequence is given as TGCAGTGGATCTAGCGGGGCCCCCACAGATACGCAGTATTTT.